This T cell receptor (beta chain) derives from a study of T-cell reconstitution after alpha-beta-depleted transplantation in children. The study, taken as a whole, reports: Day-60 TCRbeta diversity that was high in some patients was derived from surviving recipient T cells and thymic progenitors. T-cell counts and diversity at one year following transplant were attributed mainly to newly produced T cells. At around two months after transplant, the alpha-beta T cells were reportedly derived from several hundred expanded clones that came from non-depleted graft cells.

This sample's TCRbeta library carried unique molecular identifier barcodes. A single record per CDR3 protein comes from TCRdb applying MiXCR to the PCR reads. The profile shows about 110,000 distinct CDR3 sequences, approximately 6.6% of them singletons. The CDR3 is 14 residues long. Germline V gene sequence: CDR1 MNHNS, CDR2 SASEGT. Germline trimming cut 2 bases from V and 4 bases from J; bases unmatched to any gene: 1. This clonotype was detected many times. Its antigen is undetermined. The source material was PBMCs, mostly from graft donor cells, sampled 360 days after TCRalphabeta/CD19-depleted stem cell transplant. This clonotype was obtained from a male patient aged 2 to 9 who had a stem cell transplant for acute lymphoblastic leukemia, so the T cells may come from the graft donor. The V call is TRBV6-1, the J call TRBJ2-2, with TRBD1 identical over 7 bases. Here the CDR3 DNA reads TGTGCCAGCAGTGAATCAGGGGGCACCGGGGAGCTGTTTTTT. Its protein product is CASSESGGTGELFF.